This TCR beta chain stems from a study of T cells in Graves' hyperthyroidism and ophthalmopathy. The CDR3 runs to 15 residues. Germline V lookup: CDR1 MNHEY, CDR2 SVGAGI. A note on this clonotype: Its antigen remains unidentified. A junction end diverges from the germline sequence, so it may reflect a read error.

Study-level results: Within blood appeared most thyroid clonotypes that had expanded above 0.001. The model's output predicted ophthalmopathy at a median of roughly seven months prior to onset.

Amplification of TCR beta CDR3 regions used RNA as the template. A set of HTBI primers served as the primers for a first-round RT-PCR of the TCR CDR3. MiXCR was run by TCRdb on the multiplex PCR reads, yielding one entry per CDR3 protein. The sample carries roughly 800,000 distinct CDR3 sequences, about 38% recorded once. Specimen: blood. The chain joins TRBV6-5 to TRBJ1-5, with a weak D call TRBD1 (6 bases). The receptor's source is a young man with Graves' hyperthyroidism. The CDR3, as DNA: TGTGCCAACAGTTACAACGTCGGGGGCAATCAGCCCCAGCGTTTT. Translating it yields CANSYNVGGNQPQRF.